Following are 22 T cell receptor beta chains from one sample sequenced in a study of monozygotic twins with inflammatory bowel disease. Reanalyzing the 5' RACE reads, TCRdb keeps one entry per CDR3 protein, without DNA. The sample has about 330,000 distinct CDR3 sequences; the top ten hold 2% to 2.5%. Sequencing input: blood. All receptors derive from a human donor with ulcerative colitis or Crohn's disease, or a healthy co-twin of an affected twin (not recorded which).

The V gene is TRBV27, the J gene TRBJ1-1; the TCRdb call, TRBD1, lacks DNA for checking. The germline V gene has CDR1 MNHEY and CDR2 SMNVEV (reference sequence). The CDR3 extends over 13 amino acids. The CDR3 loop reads CASSLSRQGEAFF.

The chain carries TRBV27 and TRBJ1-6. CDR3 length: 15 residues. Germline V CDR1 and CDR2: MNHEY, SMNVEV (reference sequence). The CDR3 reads CASSLYPLPNSPLHF.

CDR3: CASSPFWRDGNQPQHF. The chain recombines TRBV14 with TRBJ1-5. The CDR3 spans 16 residues. CDR1 is SGHDN, CDR2 FVKESK, per germline.

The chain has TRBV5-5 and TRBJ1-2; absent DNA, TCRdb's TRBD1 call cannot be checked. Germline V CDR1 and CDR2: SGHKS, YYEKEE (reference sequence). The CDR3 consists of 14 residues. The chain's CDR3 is CASSFPDRPWGYTF.

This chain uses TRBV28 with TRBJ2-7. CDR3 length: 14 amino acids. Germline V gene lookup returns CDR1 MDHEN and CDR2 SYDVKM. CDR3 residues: CASSLTLQTYEQYF.

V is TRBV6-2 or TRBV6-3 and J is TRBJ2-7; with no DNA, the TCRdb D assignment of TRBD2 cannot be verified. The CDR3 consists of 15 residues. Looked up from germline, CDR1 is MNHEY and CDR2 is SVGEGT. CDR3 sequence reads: CASMRQGMGYVEQYF.

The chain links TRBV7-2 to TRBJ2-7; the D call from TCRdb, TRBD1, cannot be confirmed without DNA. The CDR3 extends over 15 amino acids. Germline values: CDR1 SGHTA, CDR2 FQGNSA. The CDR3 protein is CASRHTGTGIYEQYF.

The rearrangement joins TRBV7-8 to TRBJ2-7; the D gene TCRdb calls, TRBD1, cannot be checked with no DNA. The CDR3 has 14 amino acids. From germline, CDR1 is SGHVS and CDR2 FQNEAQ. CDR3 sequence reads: CASSSGTGYYEQYF.

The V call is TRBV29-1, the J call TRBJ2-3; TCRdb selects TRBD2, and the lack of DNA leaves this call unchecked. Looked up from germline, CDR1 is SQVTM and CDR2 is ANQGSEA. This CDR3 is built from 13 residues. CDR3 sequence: CSVGRGDTDTQYF.

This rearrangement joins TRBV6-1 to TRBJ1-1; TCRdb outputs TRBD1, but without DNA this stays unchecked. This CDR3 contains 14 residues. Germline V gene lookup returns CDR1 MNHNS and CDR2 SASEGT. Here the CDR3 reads CASQTRGVNTEAFF.

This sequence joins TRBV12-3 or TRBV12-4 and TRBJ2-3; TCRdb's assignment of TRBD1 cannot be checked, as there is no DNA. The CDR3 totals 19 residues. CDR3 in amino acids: CASSREPLPTGQGGDTQYF.

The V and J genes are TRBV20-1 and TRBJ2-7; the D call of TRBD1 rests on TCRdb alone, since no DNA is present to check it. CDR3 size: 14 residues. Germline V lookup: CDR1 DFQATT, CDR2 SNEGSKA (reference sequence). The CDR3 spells CSAADTMSPYEQYF.

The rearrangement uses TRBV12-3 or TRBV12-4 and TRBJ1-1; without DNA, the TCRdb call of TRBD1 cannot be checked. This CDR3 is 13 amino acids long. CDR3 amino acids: CASSLALGGEAFF.

The CDR3 loop is CASTRAGGATEAFF. The V and J genes are TRBV7-9 and TRBJ1-1; TCRdb calls TRBD1, which cannot be checked without DNA. The CDR3 loop spans 14 amino acids. Per the germline V gene, CDR1 is SEHNR and CDR2 is FQNEAQ (reference sequence).

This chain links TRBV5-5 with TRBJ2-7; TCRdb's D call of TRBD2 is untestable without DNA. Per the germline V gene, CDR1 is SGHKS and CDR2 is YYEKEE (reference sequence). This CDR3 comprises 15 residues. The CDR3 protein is CASSLGRTGPYEQYF.

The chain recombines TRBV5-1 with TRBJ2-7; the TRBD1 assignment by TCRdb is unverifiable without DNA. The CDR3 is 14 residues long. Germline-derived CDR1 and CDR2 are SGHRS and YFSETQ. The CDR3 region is CASSLFSDTYEQYF. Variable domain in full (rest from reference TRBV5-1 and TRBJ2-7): KAGVTQTPRYLIKTRGQQVTLSCSPISGHRSVSWYQQTPGQGLQFLFEYFSETQRNKGNFPGRFSGRQFSNSRSEMNVSTLELGDSALYLCASSLFSDTYEQYFGPGTRLTVT.

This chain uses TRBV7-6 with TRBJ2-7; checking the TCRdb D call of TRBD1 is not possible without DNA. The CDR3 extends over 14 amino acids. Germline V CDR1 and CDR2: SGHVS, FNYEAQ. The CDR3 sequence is CASSSGDVRDEQYF. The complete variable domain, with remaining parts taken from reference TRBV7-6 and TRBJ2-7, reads GAGVSQSPRYKVTKRGQDVALRCDPISGHVSLYWYRQALGQGPEFLTYFNYEAQQDKSGLPNDRFSAERPEGSISTLTIQRTEQRDSAMYRCASSSGDVRDEQYFGPGTRLTVT.

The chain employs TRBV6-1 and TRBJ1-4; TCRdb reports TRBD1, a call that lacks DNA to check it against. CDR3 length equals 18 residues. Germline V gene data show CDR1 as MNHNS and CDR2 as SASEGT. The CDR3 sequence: CASSEFNYAVSGDEKLFF.

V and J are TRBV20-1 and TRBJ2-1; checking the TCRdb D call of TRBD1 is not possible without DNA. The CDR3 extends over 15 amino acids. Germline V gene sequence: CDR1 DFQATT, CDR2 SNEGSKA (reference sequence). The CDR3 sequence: CSAKLPGLGYNEQFF.

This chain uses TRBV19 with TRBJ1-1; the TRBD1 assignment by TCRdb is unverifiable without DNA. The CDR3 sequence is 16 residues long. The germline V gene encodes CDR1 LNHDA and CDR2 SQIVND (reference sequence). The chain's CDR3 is CASSSDRFGMNTEAFF.

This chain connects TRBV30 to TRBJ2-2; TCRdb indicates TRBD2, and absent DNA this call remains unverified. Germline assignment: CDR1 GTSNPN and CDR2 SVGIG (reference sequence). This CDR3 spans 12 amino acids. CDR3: CAWTSGTGELFF.

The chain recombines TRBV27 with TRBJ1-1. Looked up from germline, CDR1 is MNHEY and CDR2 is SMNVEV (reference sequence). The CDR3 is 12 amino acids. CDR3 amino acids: CASRGLNTEAFF.